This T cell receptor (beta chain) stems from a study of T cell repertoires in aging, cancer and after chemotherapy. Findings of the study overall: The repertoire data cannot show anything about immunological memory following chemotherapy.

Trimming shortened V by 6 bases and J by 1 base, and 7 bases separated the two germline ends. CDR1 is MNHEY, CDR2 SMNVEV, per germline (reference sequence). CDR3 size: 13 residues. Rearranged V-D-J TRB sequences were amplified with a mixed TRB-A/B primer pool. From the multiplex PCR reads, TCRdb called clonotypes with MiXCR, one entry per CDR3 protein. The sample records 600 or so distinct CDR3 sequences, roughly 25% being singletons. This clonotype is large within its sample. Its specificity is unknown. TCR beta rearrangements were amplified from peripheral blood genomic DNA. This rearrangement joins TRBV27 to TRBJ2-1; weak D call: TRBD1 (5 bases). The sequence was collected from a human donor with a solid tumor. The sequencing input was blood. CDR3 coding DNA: TGTGCCAGCAGCAAGGGGTCCTACAATGAGCAGTTCTTC. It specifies CASSKGSYNEQFF.